The text below deals with one T cell receptor (beta chain). The whole isolated RNA underwent reverse transcription, so sequencing captured expressed TCRB transcripts. The protocol was immunoSEQ multiplex PCR, while the TCRdb copy is restricted to in-frame clones and leaves out a portion. This sample has hundreds of thousands of clones, with about 9.3% found just once. The sample comes from a study of beta chain features in type 1 diabetes. The germline V gene has CDR1 GTSNPN and CDR2 SVGIG (reference sequence). The ends lost 1 base at V and 4 bases at J; junction bases unmatched: 6. This CDR3 has 15 amino acids.

Sequenced material: naive CD4+ T cells from blood. The V and J genes are TRBV30 and TRBJ2-2; 7 nucleotides agree with TRBD2. The clonotype was recovered from a woman under 30 in good health. For the CDR3, the DNA is TGTGCCTGGAGTGGGCGGGAGAAAGGCACCGGGGAGCTGTTTTTT. As protein: CAWSGREKGTGELFF.